Each of the 23 T cell receptor beta chains below was sequenced from the same sample in a study of blood T cell repertoires in COVID-19. Assay: immunoSEQ multiplex PCR; the TCRdb copy retains only in-frame clones and omits some. The sample records some 150,000 clones, 84% being singletons. The sample comprised peripheral blood. The receptor source for this set is a human donor in a cohort sampled during active COVID-19.

This clone was detected only once. The chain couples TRBV3-1 (or the pseudogene TRBV3-2) to TRBJ1-6; D unresolved. Germline V lookup: CDR1 LGHDT, CDR2 YNNKEL (reference sequence). V lost 4 bases to trimming and J lost 4 bases, with 11 bases between them. The CDR3 runs to 15 residues. The CDR3 loop is CASSPAIGYNSPLHF. In DNA form, the CDR3 reads TGTGCCAGCAGCCCGGCGATCGGGTATAATTCACCCCTCCACTTT.

The rearrangement uses TRBV3-1 (or the pseudogene TRBV3-2) and TRBJ1-5; TRBD1 aligns across 7 bases. Germline V CDR1 and CDR2: LGHDT, YNNKEL (reference sequence). V lost 3 bases to trimming and J lost 6 bases; unmatched junction nucleotides: 2. The CDR3 extends over 13 amino acids. The CDR3 reads CASSHNRGQPQHF. The CDR3 DNA is TGTGCCAGCAGCCACAACAGGGGTCAGCCCCAGCATTTT.

J is TRBJ1-6 and V is TRBV18, with TRBD1 as a possible D gene (5 bases). The ends were cut back, 6 bases at V and 8 bases at J, with 14 bases in the middle. In germline, CDR1 is KGHSH, CDR2 LQKENI. The CDR3 has 14 amino acids. The CDR3 nucleotides read TGTGCCAGCTCCGGTAAGGGACTAGATTCACCCCTCCACTTT. Encoded protein: CASSGKGLDSPLHF.

This chain connects TRBV30 to TRBJ1-1, with D tentatively TRBD1 (6 bases). V was trimmed by 3 bases and J by 1 base, leaving 9 bases between them. This CDR3 contains 13 residues. The germline gives CDR1 GTSNPN, CDR2 SVGIG (reference sequence). The chain's CDR3 is CAWRGQRNTEAFF. The CDR3 nucleotides are TGTGCCTGGAGGGGACAAAGGAACACTGAAGCTTTCTTT.

The chain employs TRBV7-2 and TRBJ2-7, with D unclear. Trimming pared 10 bases from V and 4 bases from J, leaving 23 bases between. Germline loops: CDR1 SGHTA, CDR2 FQGNSA. The CDR3 spans 15 residues. The CDR3 sequence is CATTPQRGSSYEQYF. The CDR3 coding sequence is TGTGCCACCACCCCCCAACGAGGTAGCAGTTACGAGCAGTACTTC.

This rearrangement joins TRBV9 to TRBJ1-2; D perhaps matches TRBD1 (5 bases). The CDR3 is made up of 16 amino acids. V was trimmed by 3 bases and J by 4 bases, leaving 19 bases between them. Germline V lookup: CDR1 SGDLS, CDR2 YYNGEE. In nucleotides, the CDR3 is TGTGCCAGCAGCGCGGGGGGACTCCACGATGGCTATGGCTACACCTTC. It translates to CASSAGGLHDGYGYTF.

The rearrangement links TRBV18 to TRBJ2-1, with D possibly TRBD1 on 7 matching bases. The CDR3 covers 16 residues. CDR1 is KGHSH and CDR2 is LQKENI in the germline V gene. The V end was cut by 2 bases, the J end by 4 bases, with 15 bases between. DNA for the CDR3: TGTGCCAGCTCACCATTTGGGCAGGGGGGTTACAATGAGCAGTTCTTC. This encodes CASSPFGQGGYNEQFF.

V is TRBV11-2 and J is TRBJ2-7; tentative D call: TRBD1 (6 bases). Germline CDR1 SGHAT, CDR2 FQNNGV. The CDR3 is 12 residues long. V was clipped by 3 bases and J by 11 bases, with 14 bases between them. The CDR3 loop reads CASSLAQGTEYF. CDR3 DNA sequence: TGTGCCAGCAGCTTGGCCCAGGGGACGGAGTACTTC.

This chain links TRBV11-3 with TRBJ2-5, with TRBD2 matching 7 bases. CDR1 and CDR2 (germline): SGHNT, YENEEA. V shed 5 bases and J 2 bases; nucleotides not matched to a gene: 8. The CDR3 sequence is 15 residues long. As DNA, the CDR3 is TGTGCCAGCAGCCCATGGGGGGGACCTCAAGAGACCCAGTACTTC. It is translated as CASSPWGGPQETQYF.

This CDR3 reads CASTPPGTNYGYTF. The CDR3 bases are TGTGCCAGCACCCCACCGGGGACTAACTATGGCTACACCTTC. This chain links TRBV6-2 or TRBV6-3 with TRBJ1-2; D not resolved. The CDR3 loop spans 14 amino acids. Trimming took off 7 bases at V and 0 bases at J, with 12 bases between the two ends. Germline V gene data show CDR1 as MNHEY and CDR2 as SVGEGT.

The CDR3: CASTPGSGGTYEQYF. Here the CDR3 DNA reads TGTGCCAGCACCCCTGGTAGCGGGGGGACCTACGAGCAGTACTTC. This sequence joins TRBV7-2 and TRBJ2-7; TRBD2 matches 10 bases. V lost 7 bases and J lost 2; bases outside the gene matches: 8. Per the germline V gene, CDR1 is SGHTA and CDR2 is FQGNSA. The CDR3 is made up of 15 amino acids.

The chain employs TRBV6-2 or TRBV6-3 and TRBJ1-5; tentatively, D is TRBD1 (6 bases). The germline gives CDR1 MNHEY, CDR2 SVGEGT. The CDR3 covers 16 residues. Deletions cut 4 bases from V and 7 bases from J, with 20 bases between. CDR3 nucleotide sequence: TGTGCCAGCAGTTTACATGGAACGGGGGGCCACCAGCCCCAGCATTTT. Protein: CASSLHGTGGHQPQHF.

The CDR3 reads CASSPGHIYEQYF. DNA of the CDR3: TGTGCCAGCAGCCCGGGACATATCTACGAGCAGTACTTC. The gene calls are TRBV3-1 (or the pseudogene TRBV3-2) and TRBJ2-7; D perhaps matches TRBD1 (6 bases). This CDR3 region has 13 residues. Germline loops: CDR1 LGHDT, CDR2 YNNKEL (reference sequence). Trimming cost V 4 bases and J 3 bases, with 10 bases left between them.

The chain has TRBV5-1 and TRBJ2-3; D is possibly TRBD2 (5 bases). Germline CDR1 reads SGHRS; CDR2 reads YFSETQ. Between the trimmed V and J ends, which lost 0 bases and 2 bases, there was a span of 13 bases. The CDR3 extends over 16 amino acids. DNA of the CDR3: TGCGCCAGCAGCTTGGAGGGCGGGCATACCACAGATACGCAGTATTTT. It translates to CASSLEGGHTTDTQYF.

This chain links TRBV28 with TRBJ2-5, with 7 nucleotides matching TRBD1. Germline V gene lookup returns CDR1 MDHEN and CDR2 SYDVKM. V shed 6 bases, J shed 3 bases, and the junction held 4 bases outside the gene matches. The CDR3 spans 13 residues. In DNA, the CDR3 is TGTGCCAGCAGCCTAGGGGGCAAAGAGACCCAGTACTTC. As protein: CASSLGGKETQYF. The full variable domain, completed using reference TRBV28 and TRBJ2-5, is DVKVTQSSRYLVKRTGEKVFLECVQDMDHENMFWYRQDPGLGLRLIYFSYDVKMKEKGDIPEGYSVSREKKERFSLILESASTNQTSMYLCASSLGGKETQYFGPGTRLLVL.

This clone appeared once. The V gene is TRBV5-1, the J gene TRBJ1-2; weak D call: TRBD1 (5 bases). Trimming removed 3 bases from V and 6 bases from J, with 21 bases in between. The CDR3 sequence is 16 residues long. Germline V gene sequence: CDR1 SGHRS, CDR2 YFSETQ. CDR3 sequence (DNA): TGCGCCAGCAGCTCCGACCTTCAGGGCGGTAAGAATGGCTACACCTTC. Translating gives CASSSDLQGGKNGYTF. Drawing the rest from reference TRBV5-1 and TRBJ1-2, the complete variable domain is KAGVTQTPRYLIKTRGQQVTLSCSPISGHRSVSWYQQTPGQGLQFLFEYFSETQRNKGNFPGRFSGRQFSNSRSEMNVSTLELGDSALYLCASSSDLQGGKNGYTFGSGTRLTVV.

This chain links TRBV11-2 with TRBJ1-2, with D possibly matching TRBD1 (6 bases). Germline V CDR1 and CDR2: SGHAT, FQNNGV. V was cut by 5 bases and J by 6 bases, with 10 bases left in between. This CDR3 has 12 residues. The chain's CDR3 is CASSPTGDGYTF. CDR3 DNA sequence: TGTGCCAGCAGCCCGACAGGAGATGGCTACACCTTC.

The V gene is TRBV11-3, the J gene TRBJ2-1; D possibly corresponds to TRBD1 (6 bases). V was trimmed by 5 bases and J by 5 bases, leaving 10 bases between them. Germline CDR1 reads SGHNT; CDR2 reads YENEEA. The CDR3 has 13 amino acids. CDR3 loop: CASSPDRHNEQFF. The DNA of the CDR3 is TGTGCCAGCAGCCCGGACAGACACAATGAGCAGTTCTTC.

The rearrangement links TRBV11-3 to TRBJ2-5, with TRBD1 matching over 10 bases. Trimming cost V 5 bases and J 5 bases; bases outside gene matches: 8. Germline lookup yields CDR1 SGHNT and CDR2 YENEEA. This CDR3 has 15 amino acids. The CDR3 sequence is CASSTRDRGRETQYF. The CDR3 coding sequence is TGTGCCAGCAGCACCCGGGACAGGGGCAGGGAGACCCAGTACTTC.

This chain joins TRBV28 and TRBJ2-5; 7 bases fit TRBD1. The CDR3 covers 15 residues. The trim removed 3 bases at V and 7 bases at J, leaving 11 bases unmatched. CDR1 MDHEN and CDR2 SYDVKM come from the germline V gene. CDR3 coding DNA: TGTGCCAGCAGTTTGGCCCAGGGGGTTCGTGGGACCCAGTACTTC. This translates into CASSLAQGVRGTQYF. Complete variable domain (other parts from reference TRBV28 and TRBJ2-5): DVKVTQSSRYLVKRTGEKVFLECVQDMDHENMFWYRQDPGLGLRLIYFSYDVKMKEKGDIPEGYSVSREKKERFSLILESASTNQTSMYLCASSLAQGVRGTQYFGPGTRLLVL.

This sequence joins TRBV14 and TRBJ1-1; D not certain. Germline CDR1 and CDR2: SGHDN and FVKESK. The CDR3 sequence is 11 residues long. The V end lost 6 bases, the J end lost 8 bases, and 10 bases lay between the germline ends. The CDR3 spells CASSLYGEAFF. CDR3 in DNA: TGTGCCAGCAGTCTTTACGGGGAAGCTTTCTTT.

The V gene is TRBV7-9, the J gene TRBJ2-2; TRBD1 agrees at 7 bases. The germline V gene encodes CDR1 SEHNR and CDR2 FQNEAQ (reference sequence). The CDR3 sequence is 16 residues long. The V segment lost 6 bases and the J segment 6 bases; nucleotides outside the gene matches: 13. For the CDR3, the DNA is TGTGCCAGCAGTATCGCCGGGACAGCATCATCCGGGGAGCTGTTTTTT. Protein product: CASSIAGTASSGELFF.

This chain joins TRBV19 and TRBJ2-1, with no clear D. Germline V CDR1 and CDR2: LNHDA, SQIVND (reference sequence). CDR3 length equals 14 residues. V lost 8 bases and J 0 bases, leaving 11 bases between the germline ends. The CDR3 is CASRSKSSYNEQFF. The CDR3 DNA sequence: TGTGCCAGTCGGTCGAAAAGCTCCTACAATGAGCAGTTCTTC.